Each of the 23 T cell receptor beta chains below was sequenced from the same sample in a study of coeliac disease. General study points: In active celiac disease, intraepithelial and lamina propria TRB and TRG repertoires were less clonal than controls.

Here immunoSEQ multiplex PCR was the method, and the copy in TCRdb shows in-frame clones only, minus some. The sample consists of about 4,200 clones, nearly 70% of them appearing once. The antigens for these receptors are not known. The source material was intraepithelial lymphocytes from the gut. The source of these receptors is a woman between 18 and 29 years old with active celiac disease.

This clone has just a few counts. The chain links TRBV28 to TRBJ2-1, with D possibly TRBD1 on 8 matching bases. The V end was cut by 6 bases, the J end by 6 bases, with 18 bases between. The CDR3 runs 15 residues. Germline V lookup: CDR1 MDHEN, CDR2 SYDVKM. CDR3 protein: CASSPANRGGNEQFF. In DNA form, the CDR3 reads TGTGCCAGCAGCCCCGCAAACAGGGGGGGCAATGAGCAGTTCTTC.

This chain connects TRBV5-4 to TRBJ1-1, with D uncertain. V was cut by 0 bases and J by 2 bases, with 5 bases left in between. This CDR3 region has 13 residues. Per the germline V gene, CDR1 is SGHNT and CDR2 is YYREEE (reference sequence). The CDR3 DNA sequence: TGTGCCAGCAGCTTGGCCGTAAACACTGAAGCTTTCTTT. Its protein is CASSLAVNTEAFF.

The CDR3 nucleotides are TGTGCCAGCAGCCCCGGGACAGGGACTGAAGCTTTCTTT. It translates to CASSPGTGTEAFF. The chain joins TRBV7-9 to TRBJ1-1, with 9 positions matching TRBD1. With 5 bases clipped from V and 5 bases from J, the junction kept 3 bases outside the gene matches. Germline values: CDR1 SEHNR, CDR2 FQNEAQ (reference sequence). This CDR3 is 13 amino acids long.

The chain uses TRBV7-9 and TRBJ1-4, with TRBD1 matching over 8 bases. V lost 4 bases to trimming and J lost 0 bases; unmatched junction nucleotides: 1. Germline V gene data show CDR1 as SEHNR and CDR2 as FQNEAQ (reference sequence). This CDR3 region has 15 residues. CDR3 nucleotides: TGTGCCAGCAGCTCACAGGGGGCAACTAATGAAAAACTGTTTTTT. It codes for CASSSQGATNEKLFF.

This clone was counted between two and nine times. The chain recombines TRBV29-1 with TRBJ2-2; maybe TRBD2 (5 bases). Germline V gene data show CDR1 as SQVTM and CDR2 as ANQGSEA. V lost 8 bases, J lost 1 base, and 11 bases lay in between. This CDR3 contains 13 residues. This CDR3 is CSIRDMNTGELFF. CDR3 DNA sequence: TGCAGCATCCGGGATATGAACACCGGGGAGCTGTTTTTT.

The V gene is TRBV7-6, the J gene TRBJ2-2; D might be TRBD1 (5 bases). Germline CDR1 is SGHVS and CDR2 is FNYEAQ. The CDR3 is 17 amino acids. Trimming removed 5 bases at V and 4 bases at J, with 20 bases between. CDR3 nucleotides: TGTGCCAGCAGCCCAATTCCTTGGTCAGGGCCCACCGGGGAGCTGTTTTTT. Protein product: CASSPIPWSGPTGELFF.

The chain's CDR3 is CASSSLADTDTQYF. Here the CDR3 DNA reads TGTGCCAGCAGCTCCCTAGCGGACACAGATACGCAGTATTTT. The chain is built from TRBV7-6 and TRBJ2-3; TRBD2 matches 7 bases. Germline V CDR1 and CDR2: SGHVS, FNYEAQ. V lost 4 bases and J lost 2; bases outside the gene matches: 3. The CDR3 runs 14 residues. Using reference TRBV7-6 and TRBJ2-3 for the parts outside the CDR3, the full variable domain is GAGVSQSPRYKVTKRGQDVALRCDPISGHVSLYWYRQALGQGPEFLTYFNYEAQQDKSGLPNDRFSAERPEGSISTLTIQRTEQRDSAMYRCASSSLADTDTQYFGPGTRLTVL.

The V gene is TRBV7-8, the J gene TRBJ1-6; D not certain. The CDR3 runs to 16 residues. The ends were cut back, 2 bases at V and 4 bases at J, with 12 bases in the middle. CDR1 is SGHVS and CDR2 is FQNEAQ in the germline V gene. CDR3 sequence reads: CASSLRGRRYNSPLHF. For the CDR3, the DNA is TGTGCCAGCAGCTTACGGGGAAGGAGATATAATTCACCCCTCCACTTT.

The genes are TRBV14 and TRBJ2-3; 7 nucleotides align to TRBD2. Germline trimming cut 4 bases from V and 4 bases from J; bases unmatched to any gene: 11. CDR3 length: 16 amino acids. Germline CDR1 and CDR2: SGHDN and FVKESK. This CDR3 is CASSLPTGGSADTQYF. The CDR3, as DNA: TGTGCCAGCAGCCTCCCAACGGGCGGGAGTGCAGATACGCAGTATTTT.

The V gene is TRBV29-1, the J gene TRBJ2-1; 9 bases are a match to TRBD1. J gave up 7 bases and V 6 bases, and 16 bases lay outside the gene matches. CDR1 is SQVTM and CDR2 is ANQGSEA in the germline V gene. The CDR3 extends over 16 amino acids. The CDR3, as DNA: TGCAGCGTCTTATCATACCTCGGGACAGGGTCAAATGAGCAGTTCTTC. Translating gives CSVLSYLGTGSNEQFF.

The chain has TRBV29-1 and TRBJ1-2, with D possibly being TRBD1 (5 bases). Germline assignment: CDR1 SQVTM and CDR2 ANQGSEA. The CDR3 covers 14 residues. Between the trimmed V and J ends, which lost 4 bases and 0 bases, there was a span of 12 bases. CDR3 region: CSVVGRGANYGYTF. CDR3 DNA sequence: TGCAGCGTTGTGGGACGGGGGGCTAACTATGGCTACACCTTC. The variable domain in full, with the rest retrieved from reference TRBV29-1 and TRBJ1-2, is SAVISQKPSRDICQRGTSLTIQCQVDSQVTMMFWYRQQPGQSLTLIATANQGSEATYESGFVIDKFPISRPNLTFSTLTVSNMSPEDSSIYLCSVVGRGANYGYTFGSGTRLTVV.

The chain couples TRBV5-4 to TRBJ2-1; TRBD1 is a possible D gene (5 bases). Germline values: CDR1 SGHNT, CDR2 YYREEE (reference sequence). This CDR3 region has 14 residues. Trimming removed 1 base at V and 3 bases at J, with 8 bases between. The CDR3 nucleotides read TGTGCCAGCAGCTTGATGGGGCACTACAATGAGCAGTTCTTC. This codes for CASSLMGHYNEQFF.

This clone is labeled large. The rearrangement joins TRBV5-1 to TRBJ1-1, with 7 bases identical to TRBD1. V dropped 0 bases and J dropped 11; count of bases not matched to a gene: 16. The CDR3 runs 16 residues. CDR1 SGHRS and CDR2 YFSETQ come from the germline V gene. The DNA for the CDR3 is TGCGCCAGCAGCTTGGACGGGACAGATAGTCTCGGCGGGGCTTTCTTT. This sequence encodes CASSLDGTDSLGGAFF.

The rearrangement joins TRBV5-1 to TRBJ2-3, with D perhaps TRBD2 (5 bases). Trimming stripped 1 base from V and 4 bases from J, with 13 bases between. The CDR3 consists of 15 residues. CDR1 and CDR2 (germline): SGHRS, YFSETQ. CDR3 DNA: TGCGCCAGCAGCTTGAATTTTTATAGCGCAGATACGCAGTATTTT. It is translated as CASSLNFYSADTQYF.

This rearrangement joins TRBV27 to TRBJ1-1, with TRBD1 matching over 8 bases. V was pared by 5 bases and J by 1 base, with 6 bases of the junction left unmatched. The V gene's germline CDR1 is MNHEY and CDR2 SMNVEV (reference sequence). There are 15 residues in the CDR3. CDR3 coding DNA: TGTGCCAGCAGTCTAAGCGGGACAGGGAACACTGAAGCTTTCTTT. It codes for CASSLSGTGNTEAFF.

The V gene is TRBV27, the J gene TRBJ1-4; D remains unclear. The CDR3 runs to 14 residues. V lost 2 bases to trimming and J lost 7 bases, with 11 bases between them. CDR1 MNHEY and CDR2 SMNVEV come from the germline V gene (reference sequence). CDR3 protein: CASSLTNGGEKLFF. CDR3 DNA: TGTGCCAGCAGTTTAACCAACGGCGGTGAAAAACTGTTTTTT.

The chain links TRBV5-6 to TRBJ2-3, with D perhaps matching TRBD2 (5 bases). Trimming removed 0 bases at V and 6 bases at J, with 11 bases between. The CDR3 is 14 residues long. The germline V gene encodes CDR1 SGHDT and CDR2 YYEEEE. In DNA form, the CDR3 reads TGTGCCAGCAGCTTGGTGGCCCGAGGGGATACGCAGTATTTT. Its translation: CASSLVARGDTQYF.

The sample holds a few counts of this clone. V gene TRBV6-5 combines with J gene TRBJ2-7, with 11 nucleotides matching TRBD2. The CDR3 totals 14 residues. Germline V gene sequence: CDR1 MNHEY, CDR2 SVGAGI. The V gene end was trimmed by 8 bases and the J gene end by 0 bases; junction bases not matched to a gene: 3. The chain's CDR3 is CASGLAGGSYEQYF. In nucleotides, the CDR3 is TGTGCCAGCGGCCTAGCGGGAGGCTCCTACGAGCAGTACTTC.

V usage is TRBV5-1 and J usage is TRBJ2-1, with D possibly being TRBD2 (6 bases). V was trimmed by 1 base and J by 0 bases, leaving 8 bases between them. From germline, CDR1 is SGHRS and CDR2 YFSETQ. This CDR3 contains 15 residues. The CDR3 coding sequence is TGCGCCAGCAGCTTGCCGGAGGGCTCCTACAATGAGCAGTTCTTC. It translates to CASSLPEGSYNEQFF.

The rearrangement uses TRBV29-1 and TRBJ2-5; tentatively, D is TRBD2 (6 bases). With 3 bases removed from V and 6 bases from J, the gap between germline ends came to 14 bases. In germline, CDR1 is SQVTM, CDR2 ANQGSEA. The length of the CDR3 is 13 residues. CDR3 loop: CSVDGLGGKTQYF. DNA of the CDR3: TGCAGCGTTGACGGGCTCGGAGGGAAGACCCAGTACTTC.

The genes are TRBV5-1 and TRBJ1-1; perhaps TRBD1 as D (5 bases). Trimming cost V 4 bases and J 1 base, with 11 bases left between them. CDR3 length equals 14 residues. Germline CDR1 is SGHRS and CDR2 is YFSETQ. The CDR3 coding sequence is TGCGCCAGCAGCGGCCAGGGTGGGAACACTGAAGCTTTCTTT. It encodes CASSGQGGNTEAFF.

The V and J genes are TRBV7-9 and TRBJ1-2, with no clear D. Trimming removed 1 base at V and 2 bases at J, with 8 bases between. Looked up from germline, CDR1 is SEHNR and CDR2 is FQNEAQ (reference sequence). The CDR3 is 14 amino acids. The CDR3 DNA is TGTGCCAGCAGCTTAGTCGGAGACAACTATGGCTACACCTTC. Amino acid sequence: CASSLVGDNYGYTF.

This chain joins TRBV7-6 and TRBJ2-7; 12 bases map to TRBD2. This CDR3 region has 16 residues. J gave up 4 bases and V 5 bases, and 9 bases lay outside the gene matches. Germline V gene lookup returns CDR1 SGHVS and CDR2 FNYEAQ. The CDR3 sequence is CASSPATSGGPYEQYF. The CDR3 coding sequence is TGTGCCAGCAGCCCTGCGACTAGCGGGGGACCTTACGAGCAGTACTTC.